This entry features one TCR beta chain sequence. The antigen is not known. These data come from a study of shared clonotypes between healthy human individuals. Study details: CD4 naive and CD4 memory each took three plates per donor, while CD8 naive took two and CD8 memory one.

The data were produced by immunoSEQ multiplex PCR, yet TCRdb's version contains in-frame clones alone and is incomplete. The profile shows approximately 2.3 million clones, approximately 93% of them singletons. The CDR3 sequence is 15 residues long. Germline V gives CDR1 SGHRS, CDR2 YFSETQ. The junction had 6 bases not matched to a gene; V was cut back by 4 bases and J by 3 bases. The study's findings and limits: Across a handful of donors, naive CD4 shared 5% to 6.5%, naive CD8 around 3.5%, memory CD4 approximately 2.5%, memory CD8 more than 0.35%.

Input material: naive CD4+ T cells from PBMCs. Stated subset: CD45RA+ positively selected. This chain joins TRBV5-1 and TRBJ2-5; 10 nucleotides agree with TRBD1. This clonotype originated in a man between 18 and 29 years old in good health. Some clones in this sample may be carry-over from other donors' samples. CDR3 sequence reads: CASSPLGTGEETQYF. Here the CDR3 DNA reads TGCGCCAGCAGCCCATTGGGGACAGGGGAAGAGACCCAGTACTTC.